Below, one T cell receptor (beta chain) is given with its context. Per the authors' pipeline: Reference gene primers were amplified, and this amplification served to estimate nucleated cell counts. The protocol was immunoSEQ multiplex PCR, while the TCRdb copy is restricted to in-frame clones and leaves out a portion. That table furnishes V, J and clone size, whereas the DNA furnished D and trimming. Of about 200,000 clones listed, around nine tenths are singletons. Trimming stripped 3 bases from V and 7 bases from J, with 10 bases between. Germline values: CDR1 LNHDA, CDR2 SQIVND (reference sequence). The CDR3 totals 13 residues. This sample is drawn from a study of blood T cell repertoires in COVID-19. Study-wide background: Material from acute and convalescent COVID-19 was sourced from the United States, Italy and Spain. Nucleic acid was either cDNA or gDNA, and it came from T cells, B-cell-depleted T cells, or PBMCs.

Sequencing was done on a sample of peripheral blood. This receptor was identified in a man aged 55-75 years who had recovered from COVID-19. The chain combines TRBV19 with TRBJ1-5; D is unresolved. CDR3 residues: CASSIQLLQPQHF. The CDR3 bases are TGTGCCAGTAGTATTCAACTGCTCCAGCCCCAGCATTTT.